This T cell receptor beta chain was documented in a study of long-term antiretroviral therapy in people with HIV. The cryopreserved samples used held roughly 0.9-10 million PBMC prior to extraction of DNA. Concerning this clone: Antigen unknown.

Study observations and caveats: Documentation of ART adherence, viral resistance or therapy changes was absent. Clonal expansions arising prior to ART prevailed in the repertoire at every time point. HIV repertoires spanned narrower CDR3 length ranges than controls.

Investigators performed immunoSEQ version v3.0 at survey level. Profiled with immunoSEQ multiplex PCR; TCRdb holds only in-frame clones, not every one. Of about 31,000 clones listed, roughly 88% are singletons. Sequencing used unsorted PBMCs, obtained 0.8 years before starting antiretroviral therapy. The TCR comes from a man younger than 30 with HIV.

The CDR3 region is CASSPGPSTGELFF. Written as DNA, the CDR3 is TGTGCCAGCAGCCCGGGACCCTCTACCGGGGAGCTGTTTTTT. J is TRBJ2-2 and V is TRBV7-9; TRBD1 or TRBD2 may be the D gene (5 bases each). The germline CDR1 and CDR2 sequences are SEHNR and FQNEAQ (reference sequence). V gave up 5 bases and J gave up 5 bases, with 12 bases separating them. This CDR3 contains 14 residues.